This T cell receptor beta chain was sequenced for a study of regulatory T cells in long-lasting Graves disease. iRepertoire HTBI primers and Arm-PCR of CDR3 regions built TCR beta libraries. MiXCR, run by TCRdb on the multiplex PCR reads, gives a single entry per CDR3 protein. The repertoire includes about 300,000 distinct CDR3 sequences, more than 20% of them detected once, and approximately 60% sits in the top ten. Time point indicated: persistent/refractory GD, antithyroid drugs over 5 years with positive TRAb. RNA isolated from PBMCs was used to make the TCR library. CDR1 and CDR2 (germline): DFQATT, SNEGSKA (reference sequence). This CDR3 region has 15 residues. The V end was cut by 0 bases, the J end by 1 base, with 13 bases between. This clonotype was picked up a small number of times.

The V call is TRBV20-1, the J call TRBJ2-7, with a possible D match to TRBD2 (6 bases). This TCR was recovered from a female donor with Graves disease. The material was peripheral blood mononuclear cells (PBMCs), obtained when the disease was refractory, from a patient treated with antithyroid drugs. The chain's CDR3 is CSARDSGRGSYEQYF. In nucleotides, the CDR3 is TGCAGTGCTAGAGATTCGGGGCGGGGATCCTACGAGCAGTACTTC.